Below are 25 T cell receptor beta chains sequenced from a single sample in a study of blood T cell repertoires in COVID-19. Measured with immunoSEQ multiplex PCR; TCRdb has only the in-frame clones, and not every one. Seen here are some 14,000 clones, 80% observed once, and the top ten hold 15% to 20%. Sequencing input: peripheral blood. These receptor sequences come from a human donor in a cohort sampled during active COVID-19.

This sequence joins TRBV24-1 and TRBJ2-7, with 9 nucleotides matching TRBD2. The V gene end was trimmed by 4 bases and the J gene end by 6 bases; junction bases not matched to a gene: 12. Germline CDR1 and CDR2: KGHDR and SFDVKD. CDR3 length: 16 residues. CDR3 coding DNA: TGTGCCACCAGTGACGGACTAGCGCGGAAGGGGGGCGAGCAGTACTTC. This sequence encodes CATSDGLARKGGEQYF.

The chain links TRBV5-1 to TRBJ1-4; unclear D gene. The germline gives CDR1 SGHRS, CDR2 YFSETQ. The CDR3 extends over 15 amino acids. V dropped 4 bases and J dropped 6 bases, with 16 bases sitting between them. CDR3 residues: CASSASYREHEKLFF. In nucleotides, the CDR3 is TGCGCCAGCAGCGCTAGCTACAGAGAACATGAAAAACTGTTTTTT.

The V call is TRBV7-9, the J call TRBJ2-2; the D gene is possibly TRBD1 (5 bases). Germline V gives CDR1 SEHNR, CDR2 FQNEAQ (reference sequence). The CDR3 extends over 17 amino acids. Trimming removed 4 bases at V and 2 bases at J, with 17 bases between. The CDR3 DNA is TGTGCCAGCAGCTCGCTCCCAGGACACGATAACACCGGGGAGCTGTTTTTT. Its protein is CASSSLPGHDNTGELFF.

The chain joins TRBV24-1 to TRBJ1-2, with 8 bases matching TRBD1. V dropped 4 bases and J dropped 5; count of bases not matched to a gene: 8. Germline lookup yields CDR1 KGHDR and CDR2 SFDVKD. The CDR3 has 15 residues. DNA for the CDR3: TGTGCCACCAGTGACTCGGGACAGGCACATTATGGCTACACCTTC. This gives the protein CATSDSGQAHYGYTF.

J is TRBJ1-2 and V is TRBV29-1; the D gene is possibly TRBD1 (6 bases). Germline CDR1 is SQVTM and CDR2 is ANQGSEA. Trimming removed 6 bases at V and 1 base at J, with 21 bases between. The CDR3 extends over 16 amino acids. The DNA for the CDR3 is TGCAGCGTGGGAAGGGACATAAGTATAAGTAACTATGGCTACACCTTC. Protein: CSVGRDISISNYGYTF.

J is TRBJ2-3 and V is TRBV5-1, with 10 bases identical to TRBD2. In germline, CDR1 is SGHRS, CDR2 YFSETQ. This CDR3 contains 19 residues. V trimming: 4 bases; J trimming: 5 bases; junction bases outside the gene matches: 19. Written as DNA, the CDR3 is TGCGCCAGCAGCACGGGGAGCGGGTCTAGCGGGAGTCTTGGAGATACGCAGTATTTT. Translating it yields CASSTGSGSSGSLGDTQYF. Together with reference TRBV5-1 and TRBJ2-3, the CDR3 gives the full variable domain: KAGVTQTPRYLIKTRGQQVTLSCSPISGHRSVSWYQQTPGQGLQFLFEYFSETQRNKGNFPGRFSGRQFSNSRSEMNVSTLELGDSALYLCASSTGSGSSGSLGDTQYFGPGTRLTVL.

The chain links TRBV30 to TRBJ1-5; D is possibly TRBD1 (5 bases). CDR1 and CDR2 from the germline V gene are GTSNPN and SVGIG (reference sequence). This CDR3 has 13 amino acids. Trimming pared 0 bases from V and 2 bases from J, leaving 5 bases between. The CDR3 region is CAWSVQGNQPQHF. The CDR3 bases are TGTGCCTGGAGTGTACAGGGCAATCAGCCCCAGCATTTT.

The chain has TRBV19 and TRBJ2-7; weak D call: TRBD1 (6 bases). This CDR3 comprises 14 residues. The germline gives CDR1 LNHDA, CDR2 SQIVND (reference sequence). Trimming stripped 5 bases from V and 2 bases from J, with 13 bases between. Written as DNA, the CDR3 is TGTGCCAGTAGTTTACGACAGGCCACCTACGAGCAGTACTTC. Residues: CASSLRQATYEQYF.

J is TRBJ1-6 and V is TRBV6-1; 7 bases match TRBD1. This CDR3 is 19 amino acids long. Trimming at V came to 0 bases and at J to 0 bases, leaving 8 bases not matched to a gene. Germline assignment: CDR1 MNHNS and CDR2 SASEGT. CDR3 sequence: CASSEAGTVPRSYNSPLHF. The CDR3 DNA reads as TGTGCCAGCAGTGAAGCAGGGACAGTTCCTCGCTCCTATAATTCACCCCTCCACTTT.

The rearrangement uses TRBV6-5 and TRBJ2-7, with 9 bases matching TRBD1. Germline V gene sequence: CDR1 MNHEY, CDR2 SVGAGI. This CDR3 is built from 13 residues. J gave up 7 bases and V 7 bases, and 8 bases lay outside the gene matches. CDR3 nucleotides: TGTGCCAGCACCCGGACAGGGGCCCTAGAGCAGTACTTC. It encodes CASTRTGALEQYF.

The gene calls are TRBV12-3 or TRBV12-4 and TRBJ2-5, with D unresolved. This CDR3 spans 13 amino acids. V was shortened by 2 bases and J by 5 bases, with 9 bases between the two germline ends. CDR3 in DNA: TGTGCCAGCAGTTTAACGAGGTGGGAGACCCAGTACTTC. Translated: CASSLTRWETQYF.

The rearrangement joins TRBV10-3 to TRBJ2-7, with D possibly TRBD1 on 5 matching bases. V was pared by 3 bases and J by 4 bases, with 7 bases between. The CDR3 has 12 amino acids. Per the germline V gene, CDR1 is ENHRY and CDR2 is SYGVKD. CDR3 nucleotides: TGTGCCATCAGTGACGACAGATACGAGCAGTACTTC. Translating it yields CAISDDRYEQYF.

CDR3: CASSLPPGLPRREYF. CDR3 DNA sequence: TGTGCCAGCAGTTTACCCCCGGGACTACCAAGGAGGGAGTATTTT. The J gene is TRBJ2-3, the V gene TRBV28, with 7 positions matching TRBD2. V shed 2 bases, J shed 13 bases, and the junction held 15 bases outside the gene matches. This CDR3 spans 15 amino acids. Germline loops: CDR1 MDHEN, CDR2 SYDVKM. The full variable domain, rest sourced from reference TRBV28 and TRBJ2-3, is DVKVTQSSRYLVKRTGEKVFLECVQDMDHENMFWYRQDPGLGLRLIYFSYDVKMKEKGDIPEGYSVSREKKERFSLILESASTNQTSMYLCASSLPPGLPRREYFGPGTRLTVL.

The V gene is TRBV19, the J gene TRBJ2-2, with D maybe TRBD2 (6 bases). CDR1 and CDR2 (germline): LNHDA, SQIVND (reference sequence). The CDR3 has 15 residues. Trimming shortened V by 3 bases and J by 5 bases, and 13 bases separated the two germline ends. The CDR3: CASSISGVSTGELFF. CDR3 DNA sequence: TGTGCCAGTAGTATTTCGGGGGTTTCTACCGGGGAGCTGTTTTTT. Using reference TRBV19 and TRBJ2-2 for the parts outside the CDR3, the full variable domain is DGGITQSPKYLFRKEGQNVTLSCEQNLNHDAMYWYRQDPGQGLRLIYYSQIVNDFQKGDIAEGYSVSREKKESFPLTVTSAQKNPTAFYLCASSISGVSTGELFFGEGSRLTVL.

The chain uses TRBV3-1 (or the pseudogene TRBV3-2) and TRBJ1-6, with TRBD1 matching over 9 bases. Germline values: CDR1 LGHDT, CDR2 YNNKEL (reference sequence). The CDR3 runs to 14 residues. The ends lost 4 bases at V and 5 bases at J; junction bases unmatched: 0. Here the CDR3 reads CASSRDRDNSPLHF. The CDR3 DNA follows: TGTGCCAGCAGCCGGGACAGGGATAATTCACCCCTCCACTTT.

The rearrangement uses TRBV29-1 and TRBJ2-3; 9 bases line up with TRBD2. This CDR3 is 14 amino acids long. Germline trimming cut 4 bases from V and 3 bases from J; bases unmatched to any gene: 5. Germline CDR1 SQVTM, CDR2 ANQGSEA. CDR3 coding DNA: TGCAGCGTTGCGCGCGGGAGGGCGACAGATACGCAGTATTTT. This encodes CSVARGRATDTQYF.

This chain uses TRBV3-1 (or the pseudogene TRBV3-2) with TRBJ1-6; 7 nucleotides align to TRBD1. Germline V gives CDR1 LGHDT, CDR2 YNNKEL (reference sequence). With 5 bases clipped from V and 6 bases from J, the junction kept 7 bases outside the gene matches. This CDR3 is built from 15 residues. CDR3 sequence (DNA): TGTGCCAGCAGCAAGAAACAGGGGACTAATTCACCCCTCCACTTT. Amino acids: CASSKKQGTNSPLHF.

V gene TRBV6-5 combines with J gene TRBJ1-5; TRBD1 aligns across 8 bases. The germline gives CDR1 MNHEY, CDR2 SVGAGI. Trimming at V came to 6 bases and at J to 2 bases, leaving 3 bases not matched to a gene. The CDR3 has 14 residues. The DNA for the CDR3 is TGTGCCAGCAGGGAGGGACAGGGCAATCAGCCCCAGCATTTT. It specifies CASREGQGNQPQHF.

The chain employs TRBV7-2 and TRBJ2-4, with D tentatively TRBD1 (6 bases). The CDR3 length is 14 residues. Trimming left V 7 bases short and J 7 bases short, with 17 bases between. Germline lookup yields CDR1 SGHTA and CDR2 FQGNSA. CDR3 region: CASKLPWGPNIQYF. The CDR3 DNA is TGTGCCAGCAAACTCCCCTGGGGGCCTAACATTCAGTACTTC.

In DNA, the CDR3 is TGTGCCACCAGTGATCCCATCGACAGTAAAGGGACCCAGTACTTC. It yields the protein CATSDPIDSKGTQYF. This chain connects TRBV24-1 to TRBJ2-5; weak D call: TRBD1 (5 bases). The CDR3 consists of 15 residues. The germline gives CDR1 KGHDR, CDR2 SFDVKD. Trimming cost V 3 bases and J 7 bases, with 17 bases left between them.

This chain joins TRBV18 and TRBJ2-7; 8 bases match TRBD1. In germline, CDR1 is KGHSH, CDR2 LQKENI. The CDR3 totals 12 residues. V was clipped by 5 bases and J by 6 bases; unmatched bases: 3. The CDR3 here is CASSFGQGEQYF. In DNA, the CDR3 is TGTGCCAGCTCATTTGGACAGGGCGAGCAGTACTTC.

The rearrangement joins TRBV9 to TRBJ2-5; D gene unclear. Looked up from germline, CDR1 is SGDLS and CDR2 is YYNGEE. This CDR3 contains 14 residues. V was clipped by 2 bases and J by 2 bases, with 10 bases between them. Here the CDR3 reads CASSVGFKQETQYF. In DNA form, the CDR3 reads TGTGCCAGCAGCGTGGGCTTTAAACAAGAGACCCAGTACTTC. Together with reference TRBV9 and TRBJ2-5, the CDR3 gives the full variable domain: DSGVTQTPKHLITATGQRVTLRCSPRSGDLSVYWYQQSLDQGLQFLIQYYNGEERAKGNILERFSAQQFPDLHSELNLSSLELGDSALYFCASSVGFKQETQYFGPGTRLLVL.

The CDR3 coding sequence is TGTGCCAGCACAGTCTCTCTCGAAGCTTTCTTT. Translating gives CASTVSLEAFF. The V call is TRBV6-5, the J call TRBJ1-1; D is uncertain. The CDR3 has 11 residues. Per germline, CDR1 MNHEY and CDR2 SVGAGI. The germline V and J ends were trimmed by 7 bases and 8 bases, with 11 bases remaining between them.

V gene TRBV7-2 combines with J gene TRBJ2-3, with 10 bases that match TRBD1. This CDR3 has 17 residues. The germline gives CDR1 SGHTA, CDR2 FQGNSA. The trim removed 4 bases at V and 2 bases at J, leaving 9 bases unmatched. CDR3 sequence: CASSSPGQGIPTDTQYF. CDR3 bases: TGTGCCAGCAGCTCCCCGGGACAGGGGATACCCACAGATACGCAGTATTTT.

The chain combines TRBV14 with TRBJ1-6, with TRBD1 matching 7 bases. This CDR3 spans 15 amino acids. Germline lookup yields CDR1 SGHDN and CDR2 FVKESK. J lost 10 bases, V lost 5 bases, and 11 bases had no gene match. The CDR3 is CASSYRRDSVSPLHF. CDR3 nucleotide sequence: TGTGCCAGCAGCTACCGCCGGGACAGCGTCTCACCCCTCCACTTT. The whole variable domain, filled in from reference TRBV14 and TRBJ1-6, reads EAGVTQFPSHSVIEKGQTVTLRCDPISGHDNLYWYRRVMGKEIKFLLHFVKESKQDESGMPNNRFLAERTGGTYSTLKVQPAELEDSGVYFCASSYRRDSVSPLHFGNGTRLTVT.